The entry that follows covers one T cell receptor (beta chain) sequence. Its antigen remains unknown. Profiling relied on immunoSEQ multiplex PCR, and the TCRdb table lists in-frame clones only, not all of them. The sample shows about 2.1 million clones, over 85% of them seen only once. Terminally differentiated effector memory CD45RA+ cells were excluded by CCR7 positive selection of CD45RO-negative cells. The record originates from a study of shared clonotypes between healthy human individuals. General study points: The generation probabilities recorded for non-shared clonotypes fell below those of clonotypes shared by all four donors.

The CDR3 has 18 residues. Germline values: CDR1 LGHNA, CDR2 YSLEER. The V end lost 0 bases, the J end lost 0 bases, and 18 bases lay between the germline ends. J is TRBJ2-7 and V is TRBV4-3, with D maybe TRBD2 (5 bases). Specimen: naive CD8+ T cells from PBMCs. This clonotype was sampled from a man between 18 and 29 years old in good health. Some clones in this sample may be carry-over from other donors' samples. The CDR3 DNA sequence: TGCGCCAGCAGCCAAGATCTTTCCTTTGCGGGCCACTCCTACGAGCAGTACTTC. It specifies CASSQDLSFAGHSYEQYF.